This T cell receptor (beta chain) was recovered during a study of shared clonotypes between healthy human individuals. Overall study context: Samples came from a couple of female and a few male donors aged 18 to 49.

The table came from immunoSEQ multiplex PCR; TCRdb's copy has only in-frame clones and leaves some out. The sample carries approximately 1.1 million clones, about 84% recorded once. Adults of Caucasian background living in Nashville, Tennessee made up all donors. Only one count was recorded for this clone. The CDR3 runs to 13 residues. Germline trimming cut 6 bases from V and 4 bases from J; bases unmatched to any gene: 0. Germline CDR1 reads MDHEN; CDR2 reads SYDVKM. The sequencing sample was made of memory CD4+ T cells from PBMCs. Subset given: CD45RA-negative fraction. J is TRBJ2-2 and V is TRBV28, with 9 bases lining up with TRBD1. The source is a man between 18 and 29 years old in good health. Some clones in this sample may be carry-over from other donors' samples. The CDR3: CASRTGGTGELFF. The DNA for the CDR3 is TGTGCCAGCAGGACAGGGGGCACCGGGGAGCTGTTTTTT.